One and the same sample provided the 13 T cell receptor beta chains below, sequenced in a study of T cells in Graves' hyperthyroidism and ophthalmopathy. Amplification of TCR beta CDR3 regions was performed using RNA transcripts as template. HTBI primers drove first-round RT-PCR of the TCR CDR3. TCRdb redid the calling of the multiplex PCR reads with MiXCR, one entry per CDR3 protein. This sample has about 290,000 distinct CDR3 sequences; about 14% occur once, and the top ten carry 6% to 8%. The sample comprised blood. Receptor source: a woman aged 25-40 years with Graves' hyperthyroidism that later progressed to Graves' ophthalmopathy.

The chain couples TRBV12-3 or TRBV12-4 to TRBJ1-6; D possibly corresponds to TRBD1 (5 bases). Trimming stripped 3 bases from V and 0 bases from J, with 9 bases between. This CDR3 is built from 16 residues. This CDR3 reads CASSFGGLSYNSPLHF. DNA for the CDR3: TGTGCCAGCAGTTTTGGGGGTCTCTCCTATAATTCACCCCTCCACTTT.

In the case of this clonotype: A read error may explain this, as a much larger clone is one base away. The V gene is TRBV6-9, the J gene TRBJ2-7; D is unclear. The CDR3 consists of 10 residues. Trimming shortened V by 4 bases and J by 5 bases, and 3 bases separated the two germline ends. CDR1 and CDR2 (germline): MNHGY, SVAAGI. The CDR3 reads CASSFNEQYF. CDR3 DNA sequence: TGTGCCAGCAGTTTTAACGAGCAGTACTTC.

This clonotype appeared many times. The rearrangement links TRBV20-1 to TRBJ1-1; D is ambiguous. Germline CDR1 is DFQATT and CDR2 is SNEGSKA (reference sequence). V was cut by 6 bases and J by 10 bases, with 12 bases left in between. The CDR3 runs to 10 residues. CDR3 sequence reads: CSAEEGGAFF. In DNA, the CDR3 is TGCAGTGCGGAGGAGGGAGGAGCTTTCTTT.

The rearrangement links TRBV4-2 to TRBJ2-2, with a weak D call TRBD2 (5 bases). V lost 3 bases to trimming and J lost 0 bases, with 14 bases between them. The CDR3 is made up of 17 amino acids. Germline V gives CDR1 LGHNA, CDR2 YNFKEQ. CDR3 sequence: CASSQAGLRANTGELFF. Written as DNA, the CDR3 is TGTGCCAGCAGCCAGGCCGGGTTGAGGGCGAACACCGGGGAGCTGTTTTTT.

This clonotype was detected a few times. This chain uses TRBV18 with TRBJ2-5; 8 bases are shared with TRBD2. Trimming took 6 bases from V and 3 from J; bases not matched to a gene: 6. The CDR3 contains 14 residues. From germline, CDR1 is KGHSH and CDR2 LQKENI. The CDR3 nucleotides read TGTGCCAGCTCTCCTCGGGGGGGAGAAGAGACCCAGTACTTC. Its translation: CASSPRGGEETQYF.

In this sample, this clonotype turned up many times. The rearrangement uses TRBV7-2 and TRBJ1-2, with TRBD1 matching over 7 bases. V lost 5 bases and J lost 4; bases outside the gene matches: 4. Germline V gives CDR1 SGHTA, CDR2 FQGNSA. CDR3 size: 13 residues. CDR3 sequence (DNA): TGTGCCAGCAGCCCCGACAGGGTCTATGGCTACACCTTC. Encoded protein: CASSPDRVYGYTF.

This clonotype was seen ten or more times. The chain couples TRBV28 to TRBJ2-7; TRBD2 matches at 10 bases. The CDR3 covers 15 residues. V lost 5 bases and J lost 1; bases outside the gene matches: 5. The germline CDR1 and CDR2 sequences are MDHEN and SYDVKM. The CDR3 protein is CASSEASGRSYEQYF. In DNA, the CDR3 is TGTGCCAGCAGTGAGGCTAGCGGGAGATCCTACGAGCAGTACTTC.

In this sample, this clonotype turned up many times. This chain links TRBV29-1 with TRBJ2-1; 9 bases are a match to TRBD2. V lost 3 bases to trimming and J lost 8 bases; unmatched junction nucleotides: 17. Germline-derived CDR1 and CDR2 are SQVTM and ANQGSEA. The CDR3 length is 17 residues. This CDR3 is CSVDGLAGVPVFDEQFF. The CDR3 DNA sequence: TGCAGCGTTGATGGATTAGCGGGGGTACCCGTTTTCGATGAGCAGTTCTTC.

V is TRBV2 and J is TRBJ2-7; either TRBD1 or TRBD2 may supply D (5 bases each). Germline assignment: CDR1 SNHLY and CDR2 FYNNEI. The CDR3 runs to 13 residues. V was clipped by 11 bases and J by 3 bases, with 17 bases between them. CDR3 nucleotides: TGTGCCGGCGGAGGACAAACAAACTACGAGCAGTACTTC. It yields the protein CAGGGQTNYEQYF.

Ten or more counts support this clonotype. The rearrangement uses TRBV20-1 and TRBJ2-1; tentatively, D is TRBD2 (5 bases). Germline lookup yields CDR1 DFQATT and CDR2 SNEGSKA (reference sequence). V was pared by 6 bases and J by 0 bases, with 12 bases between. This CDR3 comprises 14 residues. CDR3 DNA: TGCAGTGCGACTAAGTGGGGCTCCTACAATGAGCAGTTCTTC. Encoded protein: CSATKWGSYNEQFF.

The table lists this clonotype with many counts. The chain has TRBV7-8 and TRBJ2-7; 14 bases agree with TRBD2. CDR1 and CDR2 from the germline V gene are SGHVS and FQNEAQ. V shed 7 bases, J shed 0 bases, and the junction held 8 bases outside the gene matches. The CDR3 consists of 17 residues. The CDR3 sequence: CASTSGTSGRSSYEQYF. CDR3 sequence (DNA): TGTGCCAGCACCTCGGGGACTAGCGGGAGAAGCTCCTACGAGCAGTACTTC.

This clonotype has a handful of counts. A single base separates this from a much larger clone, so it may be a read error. The CDR3 nucleotides are TGTGCCAGCTCACCCATTGGGACAAGCTCCTACGAGCAGTACTTC. Amino acid sequence: CASSPIGTSSYEQYF. The chain uses TRBV18 and TRBJ2-7; the D gene is possibly TRBD1 (6 bases). The CDR3 length is 15 residues. Trimming took off 3 bases at V and 0 bases at J, with 12 bases between the two ends. The germline V gene has CDR1 KGHSH and CDR2 LQKENI.

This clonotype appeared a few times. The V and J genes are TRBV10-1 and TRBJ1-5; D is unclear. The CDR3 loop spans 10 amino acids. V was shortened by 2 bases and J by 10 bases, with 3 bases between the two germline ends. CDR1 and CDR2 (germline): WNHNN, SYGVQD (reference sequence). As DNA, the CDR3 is TGCGCCAGCAGTGAGGAACCCCAGCATTTT. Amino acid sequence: CASSEEPQHF.